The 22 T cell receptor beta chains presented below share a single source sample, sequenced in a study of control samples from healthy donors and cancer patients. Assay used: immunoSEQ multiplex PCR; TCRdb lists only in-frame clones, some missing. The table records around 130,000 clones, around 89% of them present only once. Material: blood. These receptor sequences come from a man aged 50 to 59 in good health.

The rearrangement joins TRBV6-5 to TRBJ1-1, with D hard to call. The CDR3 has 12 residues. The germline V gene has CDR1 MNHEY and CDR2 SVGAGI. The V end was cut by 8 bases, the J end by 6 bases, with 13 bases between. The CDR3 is CASYGRQAEAFF. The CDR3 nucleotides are TGTGCCAGCTACGGGCGGCAGGCTGAAGCTTTCTTT.

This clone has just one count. The CDR3 here is CASSPSRGGTGELFF. The CDR3 DNA reads as TGCGCCAGCAGCCCCTCCAGGGGGGGAACCGGGGAGCTGTTTTTT. This chain links TRBV4-1 with TRBJ2-2; D is possibly TRBD1 or TRBD2 (7 bases each). The germline CDR1 and CDR2 sequences are MGHRA and YSYEKL. V lost 4 bases and J 5 bases, leaving 14 bases between the germline ends. The CDR3 runs to 15 residues.

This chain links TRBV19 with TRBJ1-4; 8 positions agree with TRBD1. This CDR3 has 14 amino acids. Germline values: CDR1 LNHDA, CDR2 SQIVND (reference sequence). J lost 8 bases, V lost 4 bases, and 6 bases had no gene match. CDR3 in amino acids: CASSTGGGGEKLFF. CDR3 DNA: TGTGCCAGTAGTACAGGGGGCGGAGGAGAAAAACTGTTTTTT.

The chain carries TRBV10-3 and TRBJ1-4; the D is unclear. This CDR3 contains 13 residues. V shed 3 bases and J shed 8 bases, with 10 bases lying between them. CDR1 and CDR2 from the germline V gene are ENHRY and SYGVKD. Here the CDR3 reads CAISDGIGEKLFF. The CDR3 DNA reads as TGTGCCATCAGTGACGGGATAGGGGAAAAACTGTTTTTT.

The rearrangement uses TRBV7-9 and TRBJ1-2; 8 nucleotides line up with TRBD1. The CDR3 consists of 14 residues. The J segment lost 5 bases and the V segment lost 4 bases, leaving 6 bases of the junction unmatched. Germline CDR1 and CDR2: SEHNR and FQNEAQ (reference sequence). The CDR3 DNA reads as TGTGCCAGCAGCTCCGGGACAGGAGGGTATGGCTACACCTTC. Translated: CASSSGTGGYGYTF. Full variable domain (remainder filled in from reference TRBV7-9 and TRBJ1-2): DTGVSQNPRHKITKRGQNVTFRCDPISEHNRLYWYRQTLGQGPEFLTYFQNEAQLEKSRLLSDRFSAERPKGSFSTLEIQRTEQGDSAMYLCASSSGTGGYGYTFGSGTRLTVV.

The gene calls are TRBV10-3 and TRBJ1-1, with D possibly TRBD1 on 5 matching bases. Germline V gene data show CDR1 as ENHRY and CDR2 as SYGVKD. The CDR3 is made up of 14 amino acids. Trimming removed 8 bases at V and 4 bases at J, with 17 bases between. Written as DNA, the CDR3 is TGTGCCATCCGACAGACTCTAGATGTCACTGAAGCTTTCTTT. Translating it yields CAIRQTLDVTEAFF.

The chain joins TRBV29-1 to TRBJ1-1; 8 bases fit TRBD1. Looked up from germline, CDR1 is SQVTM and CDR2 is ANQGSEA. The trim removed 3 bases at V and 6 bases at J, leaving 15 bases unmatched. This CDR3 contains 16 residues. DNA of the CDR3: TGCAGCGTTGAGGGAGCCGGAGACAGGGGACGGGCTGAAGCTTTCTTT. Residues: CSVEGAGDRGRAEAFF.

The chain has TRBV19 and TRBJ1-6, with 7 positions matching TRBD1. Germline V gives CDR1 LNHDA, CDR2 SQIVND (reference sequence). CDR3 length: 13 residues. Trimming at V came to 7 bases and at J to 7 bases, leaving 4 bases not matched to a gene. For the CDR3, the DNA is TGTGCCAGTACCACAGGGGCGAATTCACCCCTCCACTTT. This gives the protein CASTTGANSPLHF.

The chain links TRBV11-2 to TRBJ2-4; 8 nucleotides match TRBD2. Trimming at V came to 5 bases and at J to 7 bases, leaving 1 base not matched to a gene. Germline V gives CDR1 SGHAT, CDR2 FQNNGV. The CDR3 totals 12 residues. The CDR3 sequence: CASSRGGNIQYF. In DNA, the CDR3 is TGTGCCAGCAGCCGGGGGGGGAACATTCAGTACTTC.

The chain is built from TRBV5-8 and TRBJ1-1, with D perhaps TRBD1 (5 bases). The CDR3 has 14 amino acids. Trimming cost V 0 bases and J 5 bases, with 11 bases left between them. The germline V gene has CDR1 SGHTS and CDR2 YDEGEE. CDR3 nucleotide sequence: TGTGCCAGCAGCTTGGATCAGGGAGGGACTGAAGCTTTCTTT. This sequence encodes CASSLDQGGTEAFF.

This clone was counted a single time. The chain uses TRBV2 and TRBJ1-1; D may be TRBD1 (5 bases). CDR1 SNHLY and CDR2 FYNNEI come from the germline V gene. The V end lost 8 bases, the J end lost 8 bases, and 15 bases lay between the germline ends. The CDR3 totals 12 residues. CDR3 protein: CASLSGSGEAFF. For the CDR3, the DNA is TGTGCCAGCCTGTCAGGGAGTGGGGAAGCTTTCTTT.

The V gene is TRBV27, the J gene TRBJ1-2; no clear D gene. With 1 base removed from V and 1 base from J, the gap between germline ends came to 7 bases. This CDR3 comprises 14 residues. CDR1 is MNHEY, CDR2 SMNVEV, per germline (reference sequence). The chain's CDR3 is CASSLLQSNYGYTF. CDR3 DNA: TGTGCCAGCAGTTTATTACAGAGTAACTATGGCTACACCTTC.

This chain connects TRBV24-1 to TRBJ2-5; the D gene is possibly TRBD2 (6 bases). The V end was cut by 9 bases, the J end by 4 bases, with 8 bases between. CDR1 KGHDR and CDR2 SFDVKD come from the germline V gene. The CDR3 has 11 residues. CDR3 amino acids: CATGRGETQYF. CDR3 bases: TGTGCCACCGGGCGGGGAGAGACCCAGTACTTC.

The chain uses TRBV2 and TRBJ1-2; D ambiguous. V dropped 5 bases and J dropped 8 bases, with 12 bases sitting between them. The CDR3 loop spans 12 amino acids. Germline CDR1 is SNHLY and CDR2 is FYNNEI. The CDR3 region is CASSLRPGGYTF. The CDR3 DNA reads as TGTGCCAGCAGTCTACGTCCGGGGGGCTACACCTTC. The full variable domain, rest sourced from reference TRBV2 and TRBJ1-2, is EPEVTQTPSHQVTQMGQEVILRCVPISNHLYFYWYRQILGQKVEFLVSFYNNEISEKSEIFDDQFSVERPDGSNFTLKIRSTKLEDSAMYFCASSLRPGGYTFGSGTRLTVV.

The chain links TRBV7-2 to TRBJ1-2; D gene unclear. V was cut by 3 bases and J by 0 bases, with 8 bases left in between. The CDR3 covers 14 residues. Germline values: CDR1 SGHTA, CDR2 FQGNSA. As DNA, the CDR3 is TGTGCCAGCAGCTTCGCGGAAACTAACTATGGCTACACCTTC. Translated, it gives CASSFAETNYGYTF.

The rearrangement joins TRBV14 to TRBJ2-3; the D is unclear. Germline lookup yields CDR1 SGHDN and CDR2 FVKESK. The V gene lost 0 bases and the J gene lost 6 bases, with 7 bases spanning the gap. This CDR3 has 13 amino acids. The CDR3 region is CASSQDGRDTQYF. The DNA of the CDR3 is TGTGCCAGCAGCCAAGATGGCAGGGATACGCAGTATTTT.

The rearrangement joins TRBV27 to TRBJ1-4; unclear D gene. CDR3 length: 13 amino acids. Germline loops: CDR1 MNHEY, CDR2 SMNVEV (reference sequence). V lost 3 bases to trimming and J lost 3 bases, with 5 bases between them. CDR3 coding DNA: TGTGCCAGCAGTTTGGTTTCTAATGAAAAACTGTTTTTT. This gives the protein CASSLVSNEKLFF.

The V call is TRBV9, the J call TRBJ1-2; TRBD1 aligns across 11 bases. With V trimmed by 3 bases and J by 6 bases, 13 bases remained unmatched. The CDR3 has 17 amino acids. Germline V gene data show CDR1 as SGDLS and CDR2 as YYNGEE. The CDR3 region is CASSAQGQGADQHGYTF. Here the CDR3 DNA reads TGTGCCAGCAGCGCACAAGGACAGGGGGCGGATCAGCATGGCTACACCTTC.

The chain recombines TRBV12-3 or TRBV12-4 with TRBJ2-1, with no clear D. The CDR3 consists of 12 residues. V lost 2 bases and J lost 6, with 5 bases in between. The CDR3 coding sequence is TGTGCCAGCAGTTTAAATACCAATGAGCAGTTCTTC. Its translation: CASSLNTNEQFF.

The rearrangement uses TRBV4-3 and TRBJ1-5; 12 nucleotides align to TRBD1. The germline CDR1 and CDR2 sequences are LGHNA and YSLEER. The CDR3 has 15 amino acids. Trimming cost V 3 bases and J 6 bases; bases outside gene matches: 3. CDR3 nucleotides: TGCGCCAGCAGCCAGGGGACAGGGGGCACTCAGCCCCAGCATTTT. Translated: CASSQGTGGTQPQHF.

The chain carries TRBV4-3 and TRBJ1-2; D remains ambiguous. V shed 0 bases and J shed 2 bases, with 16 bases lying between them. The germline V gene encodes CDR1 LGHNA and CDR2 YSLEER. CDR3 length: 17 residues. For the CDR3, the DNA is TGCGCCAGCAGCCAAGAGATTCAGAGGGAGTACAACTATGGCTACACCTTC. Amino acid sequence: CASSQEIQREYNYGYTF.

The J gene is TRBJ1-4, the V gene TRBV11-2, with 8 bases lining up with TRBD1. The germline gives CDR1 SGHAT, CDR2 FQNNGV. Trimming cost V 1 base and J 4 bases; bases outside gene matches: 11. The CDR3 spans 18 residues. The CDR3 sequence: CASSLALDRGAFNEKLFF. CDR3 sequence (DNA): TGTGCCAGCAGCTTAGCACTTGACAGGGGAGCCTTTAATGAAAAACTGTTTTTT. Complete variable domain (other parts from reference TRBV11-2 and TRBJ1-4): EAGVAQSPRYKIIEKRQSVAFWCNPISGHATLYWYQQILGQGPKLLIQFQNNGVVDDSQLPKDRFSAERLKGVDSTLKIQPAKLEDSAVYLCASSLALDRGAFNEKLFFGSGTQLSVL.